The 18 T cell receptor beta chains reported below all come from one sample, sequenced in a study of T-cell reconstitution after alpha-beta-depleted transplantation in children. Unique molecular identifiers were incorporated into the prepared TCRbeta library. MiXCR was run by TCRdb on the PCR reads, yielding one entry per CDR3 protein. This sample has about 540,000 distinct CDR3 sequences; about 16% occur once, and the top ten carry around 3.3%. Sequenced here: PBMCs from the stem cell graft donor, sampled from the stem cell graft. The receptors shown here come from a human donor who donated a stem cell graft to a child with acute lymphoblastic leukemia.

The chain combines TRBV5-1 with TRBJ2-1; D not certain. Germline V lookup: CDR1 SGHRS, CDR2 YFSETQ. Deletions cut 0 bases from V and 8 bases from J, with 12 bases between. CDR3 length: 14 residues. The DNA for the CDR3 is TGCGCCAGCAGCTTGGCTCAGGTCAGCGATGAGCAGTTCTTC. As protein: CASSLAQVSDEQFF. Variable domain in full (rest from reference TRBV5-1 and TRBJ2-1): KAGVTQTPRYLIKTRGQQVTLSCSPISGHRSVSWYQQTPGQGLQFLFEYFSETQRNKGNFPGRFSGRQFSNSRSEMNVSTLELGDSALYLCASSLAQVSDEQFFGPGTRLTVL.

This clonotype was seen a few times. CDR3 in amino acids: CASSRPGPSDSPLHF. The CDR3 bases are TGTGCCAGCAGCCGACCGGGACCAAGCGATTCACCCCTCCACTTT. V and J are TRBV7-9 and TRBJ1-6, with D possibly TRBD1 on 5 matching bases. CDR3 size: 15 residues. Germline loops: CDR1 SEHNR, CDR2 FQNEAQ (reference sequence). V lost 5 bases and J lost 8, with 16 bases in between.

The rearrangement links TRBV20-1 to TRBJ2-1; 9 bases line up with TRBD2. The CDR3 is 14 residues long. Germline lookup yields CDR1 DFQATT and CDR2 SNEGSKA (reference sequence). V shed 5 bases and J 0 bases; nucleotides not matched to a gene: 2. The CDR3 sequence is CSAATSGSYNEQFF. The CDR3 DNA reads as TGCAGTGCTGCGACTAGCGGCTCCTACAATGAGCAGTTCTTC.

The chain joins TRBV15 to TRBJ1-2, with 9 positions matching TRBD1. From germline, CDR1 is LNHNV and CDR2 YYDKDF (reference sequence). This CDR3 is 15 amino acids long. J lost 5 bases, V lost 2 bases, and 6 bases had no gene match. The CDR3 coding sequence is TGTGCCACCAGCAGAAAAATCGGGACAGGGTATGGCTACACCTTC. Protein: CATSRKIGTGYGYTF.

There are a few counts of this clonotype. At one of its ends the junction is not consistent with the germline gene, which may arise from a read error. The genes are TRBV4-1 and TRBJ2-7; TRBD1 aligns across 12 bases. There are 15 residues in the CDR3. Germline CDR1 MGHRA, CDR2 YSYEKL. CDR3: CASSLGTGGSHEQYF. The CDR3 nucleotides read TGCGCCAGCAGCCTCGGGACAGGGGGCTCCCACGAGCAGTACTTC.

The chain has TRBV20-1 and TRBJ1-5, with D maybe TRBD1 (6 bases). CDR3 size: 15 residues. V was pared by 5 bases and J by 5 bases, with 19 bases between. Germline V gene data show CDR1 as DFQATT and CDR2 as SNEGSKA (reference sequence). The CDR3 DNA is TGCAGTGCTCTCTTATCGACAGGCGGCCATCAGCCCCAGCATTTT. It yields the protein CSALLSTGGHQPQHF.

For this clonotype: One end of the junction varies from germline; a read error may be responsible. The gene calls are TRBV12-3 or TRBV12-4 and TRBJ1-4, with 9 bases that match TRBD1. The CDR3 is 15 residues long. This CDR3 is CASGLGQGGGEKLFF. CDR3 DNA sequence: TGTGCCAGCGGTTTGGGACAGGGAGGGGGTGAAAAACTGTTTTTT.

The chain is built from TRBV15 and TRBJ2-3; 9 bases fit TRBD2. Germline CDR1 reads LNHNV; CDR2 reads YYDKDF (reference sequence). The CDR3 loop spans 15 amino acids. J was trimmed by 2 bases and V by 4 bases; bases with no gene match: 4. CDR3 DNA sequence: TGTGCCACCAGCAATAGCGGGAGAAACACAGATACGCAGTATTTT. Protein: CATSNSGRNTDTQYF.

The genes are TRBV9 and TRBJ1-5, with D possibly matching TRBD1 (5 bases). V dropped 2 bases and J dropped 5 bases, with 14 bases sitting between them. CDR1 and CDR2 (germline): SGDLS, YYNGEE. The CDR3 loop spans 15 amino acids. CDR3 loop: CASSVGGKLYQPQHF. CDR3 nucleotides: TGTGCCAGCAGCGTGGGGGGGAAACTCTATCAGCCCCAGCATTTT.

This chain uses TRBV2 with TRBJ1-1; D gene ambiguous. This CDR3 contains 16 residues. Between the trimmed V and J ends, which lost 6 bases and 2 bases, there was a span of 19 bases. Germline V gene sequence: CDR1 SNHLY, CDR2 FYNNEI. The CDR3: CASSASLTSGNTEAFF. The DNA for the CDR3 is TGTGCCAGCAGCGCCTCACTGACCTCAGGAAACACTGAAGCTTTCTTT.

This chain connects TRBV24-1 to TRBJ1-2, with TRBD1 as a possible D gene (5 bases). Germline CDR1 reads KGHDR; CDR2 reads SFDVKD. The CDR3 runs 11 residues. V was cut by 12 bases and J by 6 bases, with 13 bases left in between. Here the CDR3 reads CALRGSDGYTF. The CDR3, as DNA: TGTGCCCTGCGGGGGTCCGATGGCTACACCTTC.

In this sample, this clonotype turned up many times. The rearrangement links TRBV7-9 to TRBJ2-7, with D tentatively TRBD1 (6 bases). The germline CDR1 and CDR2 sequences are SEHNR and FQNEAQ (reference sequence). Deletions cut 4 bases from V and 2 bases from J, with 9 bases between. CDR3 length: 13 amino acids. The CDR3 nucleotides are TGTGCCAGCAGCTGGACAGAAGCCTACGAGCAGTACTTC. As protein: CASSWTEAYEQYF.

The chain couples TRBV20-1 to TRBJ2-5; the D gene is possibly TRBD1 (6 bases). CDR1 DFQATT and CDR2 SNEGSKA come from the germline V gene (reference sequence). This CDR3 has 14 amino acids. V was shortened by 3 bases and J by 4 bases, with 15 bases between the two germline ends. The CDR3 is CSASWWGLGETQYF. CDR3 sequence (DNA): TGCAGTGCTAGTTGGTGGGGGCTGGGAGAGACCCAGTACTTC.

The chain recombines TRBV25-1 with TRBJ1-1, with D possibly matching TRBD1 (5 bases). CDR1 and CDR2 (germline): MGHDK, SYGVNS. The CDR3 runs 14 residues. V was trimmed by 3 bases and J by 0 bases, leaving 8 bases between them. The CDR3 DNA reads as TGTGCCAGCAGTGAGGGACTCATGAACACTGAAGCTTTCTTT. Translated, it gives CASSEGLMNTEAFF.

The chain has TRBV18 and TRBJ2-5, with 9 bases lining up with TRBD1. Germline lookup yields CDR1 KGHSH and CDR2 LQKENI. The V gene end was trimmed by 0 bases and the J gene end by 4 bases; junction bases not matched to a gene: 6. The CDR3 is made up of 16 amino acids. CDR3 region: CASSPPNRGRGETQYF. The CDR3 bases are TGTGCCAGCTCACCACCGAACAGGGGGCGCGGAGAGACCCAGTACTTC. The full variable domain, completed using reference TRBV18 and TRBJ2-5, is NAGVMQNPRHLVRRRGQEARLRCSPMKGHSHVYWYRQLPEEGLKFMVYLQKENIIDESGMPKERFSAEFPKEGPSILRIQQVVRGDSAAYFCASSPPNRGRGETQYFGPGTRLLVL.

The chain is built from TRBV20-1 and TRBJ2-1; 10 bases agree with TRBD2. This CDR3 spans 14 amino acids. Germline V CDR1 and CDR2: DFQATT, SNEGSKA (reference sequence). CDR3 coding DNA: TGCAGGGATGAAAGCGGGAGGGCCTACAATGAGCAGTTCTTC. As protein: CRDESGRAYNEQFF.

This clonotype was counted only a few times. J is TRBJ2-3 and V is TRBV5-1; possibly TRBD1 for D (6 bases). Germline CDR1 SGHRS, CDR2 YFSETQ. The V and J ends lost 3 bases and 7 bases respectively, with 15 bases between them. The CDR3 extends over 14 amino acids. CDR3 nucleotides: TGCGCCAGCAGCTGGGGGCGGCATGACTATACGCAGTATTTT. It specifies CASSWGRHDYTQYF.

This clonotype was detected only a few times. J is TRBJ1-5 and V is TRBV20-1, with D maybe TRBD1 (6 bases). Germline V gene data show CDR1 as DFQATT and CDR2 as SNEGSKA (reference sequence). Trimming removed 1 base at V and 6 bases at J, with 13 bases between. The CDR3 is made up of 14 amino acids. The CDR3 DNA reads TGCAGTGCTAGAGCAGGACAGTCAGGTCAGCCCCAGCATTTT. Protein product: CSARAGQSGQPQHF.